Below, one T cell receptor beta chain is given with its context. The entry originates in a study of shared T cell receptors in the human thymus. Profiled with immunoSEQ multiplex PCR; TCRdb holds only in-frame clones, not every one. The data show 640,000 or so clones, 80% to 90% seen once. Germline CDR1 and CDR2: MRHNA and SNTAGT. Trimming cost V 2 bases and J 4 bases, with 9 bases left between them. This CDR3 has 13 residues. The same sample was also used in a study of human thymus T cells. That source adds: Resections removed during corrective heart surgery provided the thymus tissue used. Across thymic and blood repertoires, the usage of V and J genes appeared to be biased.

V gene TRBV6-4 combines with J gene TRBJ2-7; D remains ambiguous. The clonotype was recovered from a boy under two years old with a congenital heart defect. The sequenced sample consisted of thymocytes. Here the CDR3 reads CASSDPKRYEQYF. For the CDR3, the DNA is TGTGCCAGCAGTGACCCGAAGCGATACGAGCAGTACTTC.